This TCR beta chain emerged from a study of follicular helper T cells after annual influenza vaccination (dated by TCRdb to the late 2010s). Regarding the study in general: After each seasonal influenza vaccination, blood samples were collected on days 0, 7 and 28. To study recall of cTfh clones, some subjects were followed through successive annual vaccinations in the 2013-2014, 2014-2015 and 2015-2016 seasons. One week after vaccination, a second recruited cohort of approximately twelve subjects (Table S1) displayed a similar ICOS+CD38+ cTfh response. Multi-year samples were obtained from roughly 6 subjects, with two vaccination seasons covered for a few subjects and three seasons covered for two subjects. The 2015 samples were processed right after collection, while the 2013-2014 samples were cryopreserved.

Broad study findings and their caveats: A recurrent oligoclonal ICOS+CD38+ cTfh response containing tetramer and AIM influenza-specific clonotypes was recalled by successive annual vaccinations. ICOS+CD38+ cTfh clonality correlated with the frequency of that population, and its change correlated with the change in circulating plasmablast frequency. Undersampling of the much larger non-cTfh compartments could not be excluded when assessing influenza clone enrichment. Day 7 ICOS+CD38+ clones were most often found later in ICOS-CD38- cTfh, suggesting that subset may serve as a memory reservoir. Productive TCRB sequences were recovered from only roughly 9-20% of analyzed cells, so rare clonotypes could not be sampled.

Concerning this clone: Its binding antigen is unknown. There are no base qualities to consult, and no much larger clone falls within one base.

Seasonal inactivated influenza vaccine (Fluvarix) was administered to adults, and sorted blood CD4 subsets were tracked by TCRB sequencing before and after vaccination. Subjects were considered eligible if community-dwelling and if influenza vaccine had not been received in the prior 6 months. Subjects were excluded for influenza vaccine contraindications, substance abuse, HIV/AIDS, active malignancy, immunomodulatory medication, or active illness such as respiratory infection. At each time point, about 40 to 100 mL of blood was collected. PBMC were isolated using Ficoll-Paque PLUS or SepMate separation. As a comparison non-Tfh subset, CXCR5- memory CD4 T cells were sorted. Cell subsets were sorted from PBMC on a BD FACS Aria before DNA extraction. Preparation of the library involved the immunoSEQ multiplex PCR assay. Adaptive Biotechnologies handled the TCRB amplification, library preparation, sequencing and preliminary bioinformatics at Survey level resolution. The published analysis was carried out like this. In R, clonality was calculated as 1 minus the normalized Shannon entropy, and the Gini index was computed using the R package ineq. To get the overlap score, the summed counts of shared sequences were divided by the total counts of all sequences in both of the compared samples. Fisher's exact test, with an assumed theoretical repertoire of 10^7 TCRB sequences, was used to assess the significance of shared clonotypes. The table comes from immuneACCESS by way of TCRdb, which keeps in-frame sequences with V and J called. Part of the clones is missing from these tables; in studies checked, under half for an unresolved V gene and the rest for unknown reasons. V and J calls and clone size are as listed in that table; D and trimming were resolved from the DNA. In all, the sample holds 9,500 to 11,000 clones, and about 84% of those were seen once. The ten largest clones take up roughly 0.82% of the sample.

The CDR3 has 14 amino acids, counting the end cysteine and phenylalanine. Solely the CDR3 DNA is kept, with 42 bases framed from the first base. Here V drops 10 bases and J drops 7 bases, and the junction holds 7 bases not matched to any gene. The CDR1 and CDR2 encoded by the germline V gene (reference sequence) are LNHDA and SQIVND. This clonotype originated in an adult who received the influenza vaccine. The specimen comprised CXCR5- memory CD4+ T cells sorted from blood, sampled 6 weeks after influenza vaccination. The cell subset or site label of this sample denotes: CXCR5- memory CD4 T cells. The sequence joins TRBV19 to TRBJ1-6, with 10 bases aligning to TRBD1. The CDR3 reads CATSGQGENSPLHF. At the DNA level, the sequence is TGTGCCACTTCAGGACAGGGGGAAAATTCACCCCTCCACTTT.